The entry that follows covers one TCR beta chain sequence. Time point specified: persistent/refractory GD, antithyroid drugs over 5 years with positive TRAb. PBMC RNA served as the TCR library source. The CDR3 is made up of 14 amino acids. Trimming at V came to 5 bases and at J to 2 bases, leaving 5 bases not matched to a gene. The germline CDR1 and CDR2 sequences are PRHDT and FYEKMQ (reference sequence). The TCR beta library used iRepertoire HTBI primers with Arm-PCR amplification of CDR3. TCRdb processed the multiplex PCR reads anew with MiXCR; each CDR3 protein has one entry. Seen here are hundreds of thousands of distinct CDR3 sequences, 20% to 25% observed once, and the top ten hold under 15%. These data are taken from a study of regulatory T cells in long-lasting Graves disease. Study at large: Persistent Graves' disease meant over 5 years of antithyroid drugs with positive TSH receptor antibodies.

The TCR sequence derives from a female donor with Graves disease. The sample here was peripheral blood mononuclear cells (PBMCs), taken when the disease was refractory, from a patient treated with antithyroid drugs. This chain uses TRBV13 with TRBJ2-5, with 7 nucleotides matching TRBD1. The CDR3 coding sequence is TGTGCCAGCAGCAAGACAGGGCCACAAGAGACCCAGTACTTC. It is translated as CASSKTGPQETQYF.